This record covers a single T cell receptor (beta chain). Its antigen is unknown. The input lacks base qualities; no much larger clone sits a single base away. Library generation was performed with 5' RACE. This sample was sequenced with an Illumina HiSeq 2500. The second PCR ran for roughly 7 to 11 cycles and used a J-beta primer mix along with a sample-barcoded 5' primer. A template-switch 5' adaptor carrying 12 random nucleotides introduced a unique molecular identifier onto each TCR beta cDNA molecule. At least 2.5 million CDR3-containing paired-end reads were obtained from each sample. The Mint cDNA synthesis kit, primed by a TRBC-specific oligonucleotide, was used to synthesize first-strand cDNA from all RNA. Following uracil-DNA glycosylase treatment, a first 18-cycle PCR with universal primers M1SS and BC2_uni_R was performed on all cDNA. The original pipeline was this. Each sample was normalized by randomly selecting 1 million high-quality reads, each carrying a distinct molecular identifier. Instead of being binned into consensus sequences, reads that shared molecular identifiers were thrown out. MiTCR, set to a Q25 quality threshold and the strictest error-elimination algorithm, was used for CDR3 identification, clonotype clustering and error correction. A nonparametric unseen species model with Euler transformation was used to estimate lower-bound total TCR beta diversity. TCRdb passed the public sequencing reads through fastp at Q25 and MiXCR, retaining productive beta sequences. Every entry covers one CDR3 protein and lists the most common genes and DNA from its rows. V and J calls and clone size were set by TCRdb, not the authors. This sample gives about 970,000 distinct CDR3 sequences in total; roughly half of them show up just once. The ten largest clones capture about a fifth of the sample.

Donors were under 40 systemically healthy Caucasian individuals from Russia aged about 6 to 100 years. Approximately 9.3 milliliters of peripheral blood were collected from each donor into EDTA-treated Vacutainer tubes. Ficoll-Paque density-gradient centrifugation was used to isolate PBMCs, with at least 6 million per sample. Total RNA was extracted from PBMCs with Trizol reagent, with at least 5 micrograms obtained per sample. For every donor, an aliquot of PBMCs went through flow cytometry to measure the percentages of naive CD45RAhigh/CD27high T cells. The entry originates in a study of blood T cells in healthy people across ages (dated by TCRdb to 2013 to 2016). Concerning the study at large: In model experiments, template switching captured about one uniquely barcoded TCR beta cDNA molecule for every two T cells. Donors were grouped into four age groups: young (average roughly 16 years), middle-aged (under 40), aged (about 60) and long-lived (approximately 81). To track age-related changes in TCR beta repertoire diversity, the study relied on deep sequencing normalized with unique cDNA molecular identifiers. Two additional independent replicas of 1 million unique cDNA reads from the same blood draw were analyzed for two donors (one aged 18 to 30 and one aged 80 or older). To avoid experimental bias, donors of different ages were randomly spread across the sequencing lanes.

Results the study describes overall, beyond this receptor: Because profiling used bulk unsorted PBMCs, naive and antigen-experienced compartments could not be compared conclusively. Estimates of total diversity from one million sequenced T cells were regarded as lower bounds and underestimates. As age increased, observed TCR beta diversity per million T cells dropped in a roughly linear way, and a significant reduction was already evident by age 40. Because donor CMV infection status was unknown, age-related changes in expanded clonotypes were potentially confounded. The long-lived group showed more naive CD4+ T cells, fewer expanded clones and increased TCR diversity than the aged group, suggesting age selection. Observed TCR beta diversity correlated strongly with the percentage of naive T cells measured by flow cytometry.

From a lookup of the germline V gene (reference sequence), CDR1 and CDR2 are DFQATT and SNEGSKA. From the cysteine up to the phenylalanine, the CDR3 has a length of 14 residues. This entry keeps only the CDR3 DNA: 42 bases, framed from base 1. The germline V and J ends show losses of 7 bases and 0 bases respectively, and no gene match explains 5 bases of the junction. This sequence was found in a woman in her sixties in good health. Sequencing input: blood. The V and J genes are TRBV20-1 and TRBJ2-1; 8 bases in the middle match TRBD1. The DNA reads TGCAGTGTATACGGGACAGGCTCCTACAATGAGCAGTTCTTC. It encodes CSVYGTGSYNEQFF.